Sequencing of this TCR beta chain was carried out in a study of shared clonotypes between healthy human individuals. The CDR3 contains 18 residues. Germline lookup yields CDR1 SGHDN and CDR2 FVKESK. Trimming removed 1 base at V and 7 bases at J, with 26 bases between. Clones were read by immunoSEQ multiplex PCR, and TCRdb kept only the in-frame ones, dropping some. The table shows 1.4 million to 1.5 million clones, with roughly 95% occurring only once. The chain employs TRBV14 and TRBJ2-7, with unresolved D. Sample: naive CD4+ T cells sorted from blood. Indicated subset: CD45RA+ positively selected. This sequence originates from a man aged 25 to 45 in good health. CDR3 nucleotides: TGTGCCAGCAGCCAAGGCCCTCGTGGTTCCCGGATCAAGAGGGAGCAGTACTTC. It translates to CASSQGPRGSRIKREQYF.